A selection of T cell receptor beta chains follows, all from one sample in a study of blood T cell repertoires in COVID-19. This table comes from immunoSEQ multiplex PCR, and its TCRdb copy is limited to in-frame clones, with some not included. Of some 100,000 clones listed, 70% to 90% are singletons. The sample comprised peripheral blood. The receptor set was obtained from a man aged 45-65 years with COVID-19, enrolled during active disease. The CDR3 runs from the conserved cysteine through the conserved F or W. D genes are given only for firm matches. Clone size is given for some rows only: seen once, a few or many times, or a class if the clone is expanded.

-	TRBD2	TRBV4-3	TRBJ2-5	CASSQDLPGGQETQYF	TGCGCCAGCAGCCAAGACCTGCCGGGGGGCCAAGAGACCCAGTACTTC
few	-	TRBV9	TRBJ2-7	CASSVEGISGRGEQYF	TGTGCCAGCAGCGTAGAGGGGATTAGCGGCCGGGGCGAGCAGTACTTC
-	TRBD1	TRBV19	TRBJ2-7	CASSMTGGSEQYF	TGTGCCAGTAGTATGACAGGGGGCTCCGAGCAGTACTTC
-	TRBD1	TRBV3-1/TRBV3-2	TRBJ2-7	CASSPQGQGAYEQYF	TGTGCCAGCAGCCCACAGGGACAGGGGGCTTACGAGCAGTACTTC
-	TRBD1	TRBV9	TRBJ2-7	CASSVAWRSGTGIYEQYF	TGTGCCAGCAGCGTAGCTTGGAGATCCGGGACAGGGATCTACGAGCAGTACTTC
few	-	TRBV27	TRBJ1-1	CASSLYQGEAFF	TGTGCCAGCAGTTTATACCAGGGTGAAGCTTTCTTT
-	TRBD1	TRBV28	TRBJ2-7	CASSLWTARGLETPYEQYF	TGTGCCAGCAGTTTATGGACAGCAAGGGGGCTTGAAACCCCCTACGAGCAGTACTTC
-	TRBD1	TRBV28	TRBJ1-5	CASRTGDSNQPQHF	TGTGCCAGCAGGACAGGGGATAGCAATCAGCCCCAGCATTTT
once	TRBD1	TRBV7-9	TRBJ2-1	CASSPRGQGGLNEQFF	TGTGCCAGCAGCCCCAGGGGACAGGGAGGCTTGAATGAGCAGTTCTTC
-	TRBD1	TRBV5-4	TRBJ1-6	CASSWRTGNSPLHF	TGTGCCAGCAGCTGGAGGACAGGGAATTCACCCCTCCACTTT
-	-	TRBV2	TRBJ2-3	CATVSGTNTDTQYF	TGTGCCACAGTCTCCGGGACAAACACAGATACGCAGTATTTT
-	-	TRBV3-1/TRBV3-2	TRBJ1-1	CASSDPGVGTEAFF	TGTGCCAGCAGCGACCCAGGGGTTGGCACTGAAGCTTTCTTT
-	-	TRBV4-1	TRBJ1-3	CASSQDRVTLSFSGNTIYF	TGCGCCAGCAGCCAAGACAGGGTGACCCTATCTTTCTCTGGAAACACCATATATTTT
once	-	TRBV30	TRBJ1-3	CAWSGSREPGNTIYF	TGTGCCTGGAGTGGGTCCCGGGAACCTGGAAACACCATATATTTT
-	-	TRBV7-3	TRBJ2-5	CASSLNSQETQYF	TGTGCCAGCAGCTTAAACAGCCAAGAGACCCAGTACTTC
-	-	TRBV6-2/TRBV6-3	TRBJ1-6	CASSLPNSPLHF	TGTGCCAGCAGTCTCCCCAATTCACCCCTCCACTTT
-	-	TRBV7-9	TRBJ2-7	CASSSGSSYEQYF	TGTGCCAGCAGCTCGGGGAGCTCCTACGAGCAGTACTTC
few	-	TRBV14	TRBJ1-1	CASSQGHSSMNTEAFF	TGTGCCAGCAGCCAAGGCCACAGCTCCATGAACACTGAAGCTTTCTTT
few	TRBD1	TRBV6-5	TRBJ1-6	CASSGQGSYNSPLHF	TGTGCCAGTTCGGGACAGGGCTCCTATAATTCACCCCTCCACTTT
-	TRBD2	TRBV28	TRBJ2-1	CASRGGGADEQFF	TGTGCCAGCAGGGGCGGGGGGGCCGATGAGCAGTTCTTC
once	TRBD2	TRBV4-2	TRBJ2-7	CASSHLAGETYEQYF	TGTGCCAGCAGCCATCTAGCGGGGGAGACCTACGAGCAGTACTTC
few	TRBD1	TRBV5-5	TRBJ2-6	CASSPGTGAYGANVLTF	TGTGCCAGCAGCCCGGGGACAGGGGCTTATGGGGCCAACGTCCTGACTTTC
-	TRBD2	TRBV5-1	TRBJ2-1	CASSPGLAGINEQFF	TGCGCCAGCAGCCCGGGACTAGCGGGGATCAATGAGCAGTTCTTC
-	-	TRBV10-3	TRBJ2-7	CAIGARQDSYEQYF	TGTGCCATCGGGGCAAGACAGGATTCCTACGAGCAGTACTTC
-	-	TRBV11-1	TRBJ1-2	CASSLGTNYGYTF	TGTGCCAGCAGCTTGGGCACTAACTATGGCTACACCTTC
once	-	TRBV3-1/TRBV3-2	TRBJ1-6	CASSQPDGTLHF	TGTGCCAGCAGCCAGCCGGACGGGACCCTCCACTTT
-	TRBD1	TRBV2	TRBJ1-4	CASRPGQLTNEKLFF	TGTGCCAGCAGGCCGGGACAGCTAACTAATGAAAAACTGTTTTTT
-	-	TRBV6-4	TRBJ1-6	CASSAQGTNSPLHF	TGTGCCAGCAGTGCACAGGGAACAAATTCACCCCTCCACTTT
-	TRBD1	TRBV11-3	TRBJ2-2	CASSRKQGVFGELFF	TGTGCCAGCAGTAGGAAACAGGGGGTTTTCGGGGAGCTGTTTTTT
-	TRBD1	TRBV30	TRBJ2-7	CAWSIAGGSYEQYF	TGTGCCTGGAGTATCGCAGGGGGTTCCTACGAGCAGTACTTC
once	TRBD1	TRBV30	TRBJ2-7	CAWSGVDRGLSYEQYF	TGTGCCTGGAGTGGGGTCGACAGGGGGTTATCCTACGAGCAGTACTTC
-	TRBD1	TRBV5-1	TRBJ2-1	CASSLVDREQFF	TGCGCCAGCAGCTTGGTGGACAGGGAGCAGTTCTTC
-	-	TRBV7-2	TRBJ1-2	CASSKREGGPQGYTF	TGTGCCAGCAGCAAAAGGGAGGGGGGCCCTCAGGGCTACACCTTC
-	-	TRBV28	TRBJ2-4	CASSLVDSKNIQYF	TGTGCCAGCAGTTTGGTGGACAGCAAAAACATTCAGTACTTC
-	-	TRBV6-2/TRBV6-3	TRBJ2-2	CASSRLRGTGELFF	TGTGCCAGCAGTAGACTGCGTGGCACCGGGGAGCTGTTTTTT
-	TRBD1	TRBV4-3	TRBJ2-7	CASSAQTGTGGLEQYF	TGCGCCAGCAGCGCACAAACCGGGACAGGTGGTCTCGAGCAGTACTTC
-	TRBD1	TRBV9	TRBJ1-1	CASSVGQGASGEAFF	TGTGCCAGCAGCGTCGGACAGGGGGCTTCCGGTGAAGCTTTCTTT
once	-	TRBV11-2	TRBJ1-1	CASSLGGNTEAFF	TGTGCCAGCAGCTTAGGAGGGAACACTGAAGCTTTCTTT
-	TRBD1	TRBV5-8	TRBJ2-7	CASRLQTGSYEQYF	TGTGCCAGCAGATTACAGACAGGGTCCTACGAGCAGTACTTC
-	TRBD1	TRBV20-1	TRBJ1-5	CSASPPAGTGYSNQPQHF	TGCAGTGCTAGTCCCCCCGCCGGGACAGGGTATAGCAATCAGCCCCAGCATTTT
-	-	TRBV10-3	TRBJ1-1	CAITPTGKPEAFF	TGTGCCATCACCCCTACAGGGAAACCTGAAGCTTTCTTT